The present entry profiles one T cell receptor (beta chain) with its context. The CDR3 runs to 14 residues. Trimming took 1 base from V and 0 from J; bases not matched to a gene: 0. Germline loops: CDR1 LNHNV, CDR2 YYDKDF (reference sequence). The data originate from a study of T cell responses to AZD1222 COVID-19 vaccine. Study overall: Second-dose intervals near 4 or 12 weeks were combined.

Clones were sequenced by immunoSEQ multiplex PCR, and TCRdb holds only the in-frame ones, with some missing. The table records more than 110,000 clones, approximately 83% of them present only once. Here the sequenced sample was peripheral blood, taken on day 0 of AZD1222 vaccination. V usage is TRBV15 and J usage is TRBJ2-7; 7 positions agree with TRBD2. This receptor was taken from an adult in good health. The CDR3 DNA reads as TGTGCCACCAGCAGAGGCGGGAGCTCCTACGAGCAGTACTTC. Translating it yields CATSRGGSSYEQYF.